The rows below give T cell receptor beta chains drawn from one sample of a study of shared clonotypes between healthy human individuals. The repertoire was sequenced with immunoSEQ multiplex PCR; TCRdb's copy has only in-frame clones and lacks some. Among nearly 2 million clones listed, approximately 94% were seen once. The sequenced material came from naive CD8+ T cells sorted from blood. The origin of the receptors is a young man in good health. CDR3s include the opening cysteine and the closing phenylalanine or tryptophan. The order of the fields is D gene, CDR3 length, V gene, J gene, clone size, CDR3 protein, CDR3 DNA. A D gene is named only where the DNA matches it firmly. Clone size is shown for a subset of rows, as once, few, many or a class of expanded clone.

D: TRBD1
length: 14
V: TRBV27
J: TRBJ1-5
size: NA
CDR3: CASSQQGVNQPQHF
DNA: TGTGCCAGCAGTCAACAGGGGGTCAATCAGCCCCAGCATTTT

D: NA
length: 17
V: TRBV5-1
J: TRBJ2-6
size: NA
CDR3: CASSLSSVFSGANVLTF
DNA: TGCGCCAGCAGCTTGTCTAGCGTCTTCTCTGGGGCCAACGTCCTGACTTTC

D: TRBD2
length: 13
V: TRBV7-9
J: TRBJ2-7
size: NA
CDR3: CAYQREGQNEQYF
DNA: TGTGCCTATCAGCGGGAGGGCCAGAACGAGCAGTACTTC

D: TRBD2
length: 15
V: TRBV6-1
J: TRBJ2-7
size: NA
CDR3: CASSVGTSDYYEQYF
DNA: TGTGCCAGCAGTGTGGGGACTAGCGACTACTACGAGCAGTACTTC

D: TRBD1
length: 14
V: TRBV4-3
J: TRBJ2-2
size: NA
CDR3: CASSLGTETGELFF
DNA: TGCGCCAGCAGCCTCGGGACAGAGACCGGGGAGCTGTTTTTT

D: NA
length: 13
V: TRBV5-5
J: TRBJ2-7
size: once
CDR3: CASSLVGYAEQYF
DNA: TGTGCCAGCAGCTTGGTTGGTTACGCCGAGCAGTACTTC

D: NA
length: 15
V: TRBV30
J: TRBJ1-1
size: NA
CDR3: CAWSVRRHQGAEAFF
DNA: TGTGCCTGGAGTGTACGTCGGCATCAAGGCGCTGAAGCTTTCTTT

D: NA
length: 13
V: TRBV15
J: TRBJ1-1
size: NA
CDR3: CATFNTGNTEAFF
DNA: TGTGCCACCTTCAACACAGGGAACACTGAAGCTTTCTTT

D: TRBD1
length: 15
V: TRBV27
J: TRBJ1-2
size: NA
CDR3: CASSLDRGVLWGYTF
DNA: TGTGCCAGCAGTCTAGACAGGGGAGTTCTGTGGGGCTACACCTTC

D: NA
length: 14
V: TRBV14
J: TRBJ2-7
size: NA
CDR3: CASSQVSGGDEQYF
DNA: TGTGCCAGCAGCCAAGTCTCAGGAGGAGACGAGCAGTACTTC

D: NA
length: 14
V: TRBV6-1
J: TRBJ2-7
size: NA
CDR3: CASSEGQDLYEQYF
DNA: TGTGCCAGCAGTGAAGGACAGGATCTGTACGAGCAGTACTTC

D: TRBD1
length: 15
V: TRBV5-6
J: TRBJ2-7
size: NA
CDR3: CASSLDREFLYEQYF
DNA: TGTGCCAGCAGCTTAGACAGGGAGTTTCTCTACGAGCAGTACTTC

D: TRBD1
length: 15
V: TRBV28
J: TRBJ2-7
size: NA
CDR3: CASSVDRAMIYEQYF
DNA: TGTGCCAGCAGTGTGGACAGGGCTATGATCTACGAGCAGTACTTC

D: NA
length: 15
V: TRBV25-1
J: TRBJ1-4
size: NA
CDR3: CASSEPGIRDEKLFF
DNA: TGTGCCAGCAGTGAACCGGGAATCAGAGATGAAAAACTGTTTTTT

D: TRBD2
length: 16
V: TRBV5-1
J: TRBJ2-7
size: NA
CDR3: CASSLDPGTSSYEQYF
DNA: TGCGCCAGCAGCTTGGATCCGGGGACTAGCTCCTACGAGCAGTACTTC

D: NA
length: 16
V: TRBV7-6
J: TRBJ2-2
size: few
CDR3: CASSSRGGQNTGELFF
DNA: TGTGCCAGCAGCTCACGCGGGGGACAAAACACCGGGGAGCTGTTTTTT

D: TRBD1
length: 14
V: TRBV5-6
J: TRBJ2-1
size: NA
CDR3: CASSFGTGGNEQFF
DNA: TGTGCCAGCAGCTTCGGGACAGGGGGCAATGAGCAGTTCTTC

D: NA
length: 15
V: TRBV4-1
J: TRBJ2-7
size: NA
CDR3: CASSQGGYGAYEQYF
DNA: TGCGCCAGCAGCCAAGGAGGGTACGGGGCTTACGAGCAGTACTTC

D: TRBD2
length: 15
V: TRBV2
J: TRBJ2-7
size: NA
CDR3: CASRKTAGVGYEQYF
DNA: TGTGCCAGTCGTAAGACAGCGGGGGTGGGGTACGAGCAGTACTTC

D: NA
length: 15
V: TRBV6-5
J: TRBJ2-7
size: NA
CDR3: CASSYGGFSSYEQYF
DNA: TGTGCCAGCAGTTACGGGGGGTTTAGCTCCTACGAGCAGTACTTC

D: NA
length: 20
V: TRBV5-1
J: TRBJ2-2
size: NA
CDR3: CASSLASRQTKVENTGELFF
DNA: TGCGCCAGCAGCTTGGCCAGTAGGCAAACAAAGGTTGAGAACACCGGGGAGCTGTTTTTT

D: TRBD2
length: 15
V: TRBV30
J: TRBJ2-3
size: NA
CDR3: CAWSMIAGSTDTQYF
DNA: TGTGCCTGGAGTATGATAGCGGGAAGCACAGATACGCAGTATTTT

D: TRBD2
length: 15
V: TRBV11-2
J: TRBJ2-7
size: NA
CDR3: CASSLASSGRGEQYF
DNA: TGTGCCAGCAGCTTAGCGTCTAGCGGGAGGGGCGAGCAGTACTTC

D: NA
length: 14
V: TRBV6-5
J: TRBJ2-7
size: NA
CDR3: CASTRRGSTYEQYF
DNA: TGTGCCAGCACCAGACGGGGTTCCACGTACGAGCAGTACTTC

D: NA
length: 12
V: TRBV6-5
J: TRBJ1-5
size: NA
CDR3: CASGVSNQPQHF
DNA: TGTGCCAGCGGCGTAAGCAATCAGCCCCAGCATTTT

D: NA
length: 14
V: TRBV7-2
J: TRBJ2-7
size: NA
CDR3: CASSAPTGTYEQYF
DNA: TGTGCCAGCAGCGCCCCGACAGGCACCTACGAGCAGTACTTC

D: TRBD2
length: 15
V: TRBV7-3
J: TRBJ2-1
size: NA
CDR3: CASSLAAGGYNEQFF
DNA: TGTGCCAGCAGCTTAGCGGCGGGGGGATACAATGAGCAGTTCTTC

D: TRBD1
length: 15
V: TRBV5-1
J: TRBJ1-2
size: once
CDR3: CASSPGQLPNYGYTF
DNA: TGCGCCAGCAGCCCGGGACAGCTTCCTAACTATGGCTACACCTTC

D: TRBD1
length: 16
V: TRBV27
J: TRBJ2-7
size: NA
CDR3: CASSVGGGTGDYEQYF
DNA: TGTGCCAGCAGTGTAGGCGGCGGGACAGGAGACTACGAGCAGTACTTC

D: NA
length: 13
V: TRBV27
J: TRBJ2-7
size: NA
CDR3: CASRVPSSYEQYF
DNA: TGTGCCAGCAGGGTACCGAGCTCCTACGAGCAGTACTTC

D: NA
length: 12
V: TRBV2
J: TRBJ1-1
size: NA
CDR3: CASSLLEDEAFF
DNA: TGTGCCAGCAGCCTACTGGAGGACGAAGCTTTCTTT

D: NA
length: 13
V: TRBV7-9
J: TRBJ2-3
size: NA
CDR3: CASSAPQADTQYF
DNA: TGTGCCAGCAGCGCACCCCAAGCAGATACGCAGTATTTT

D: NA
length: 12
V: TRBV6-6
J: TRBJ2-7
size: NA
CDR3: CASIGGHLEQYF
DNA: TGTGCCAGCATTGGGGGCCACCTAGAGCAGTACTTC

D: NA
length: 15
V: TRBV27
J: TRBJ1-4
size: once
CDR3: CASSLSGGRGEKLFF
DNA: TGTGCCAGCAGTTTATCGGGGGGTCGGGGTGAAAAACTGTTTTTT

D: NA
length: 16
V: TRBV4-1
J: TRBJ1-1
size: NA
CDR3: CASSQDKGEGNTEAFF
DNA: TGCGCCAGCAGCCAAGATAAAGGGGAAGGGAACACTGAAGCTTTCTTT

D: TRBD1
length: 15
V: TRBV4-1
J: TRBJ1-6
size: NA
CDR3: CASSQGTGYNSPLHF
DNA: TGCGCCAGCAGCCAAGGGACAGGCTATAATTCACCCCTCCACTTT

D: NA
length: 12
V: TRBV28
J: TRBJ1-1
size: NA
CDR3: CASSLQGGEAFF
DNA: TGTGCCAGCAGTTTACAGGGCGGCGAAGCTTTCTTT

D: NA
length: 13
V: TRBV15
J: TRBJ2-5
size: once
CDR3: CATSIWRGETQYF
DNA: TGTGCCACCAGCATTTGGAGGGGGGAGACCCAGTACTTC

D: TRBD1
length: 17
V: TRBV4-1
J: TRBJ2-7
size: NA
CDR3: CASSQDFRTGVIYEQYF
DNA: TGCGCCAGCAGCCAAGATTTTCGGACAGGGGTCATCTACGAGCAGTACTTC